This T cell receptor beta chain is drawn from a study of cytomegalovirus exposure and HLA in healthy donors. Study-wide findings and caveats: Highly shared sequence variants in one cluster were likely a sequencing artifact.

In germline, CDR1 is SGHDN, CDR2 FVKESK. Between the trimmed V and J ends, which lost 3 bases and 4 bases, there was a span of 2 bases. This CDR3 region has 11 residues. PCR was performed using 60 Vbeta and 13 Jbeta primers. The method was immunoSEQ multiplex PCR; TCRdb's version includes in-frame clones alone and lacks a portion of them. The data contain fewer than 200,000 clones, around 84% of them seen just once; the ten biggest clones take up about 2%. This clone was counted once. No antigen is known for it. The chain joins TRBV14 to TRBJ2-3, with unresolved D. Specimen: PBMCs. The clonotype comes from a man aged 18-30 years in good health and CMV-seropositive. This CDR3 reads CASSHSDTQYF. DNA of the CDR3: TGTGCCAGCAGCCACTCAGATACGCAGTATTTT. Supplemented by reference TRBV14 and TRBJ2-3, the full variable domain reads EAGVTQFPSHSVIEKGQTVTLRCDPISGHDNLYWYRRVMGKEIKFLLHFVKESKQDESGMPNNRFLAERTGGTYSTLKVQPAELEDSGVYFCASSHSDTQYFGPGTRLTVL.